The source of this T cell receptor (beta chain) is a study of T cells after yellow fever vaccination. In TCRdb, the 5' RACE reads were re-called with MiXCR into one record per CDR3 protein. In the table there are under 55,000 distinct CDR3 sequences, 6.5% to 8% of which are singletons. The germline V gene has CDR1 MNHEY and CDR2 SVGAGI. The CDR3 has 11 amino acids. Trimming removed 5 bases at V and 8 bases at J, with 9 bases between. This clonotype was observed many times. The TCR originated in a man aged 18 to 35 who received the YFV17D yellow fever vaccine. The J gene is TRBJ1-1, the V gene TRBV6-5, with a tentative D call TRBD1 (6 bases). Sequenced material: CD8+ T cells not binding an NS4B(214-222) dextramer, sorted from PBMCs, taken more than 35 days after the first yellow fever vaccination. This CDR3 reads CASSPGTEAFF. The DNA for the CDR3 is TGTGCCAGCAGTCCCGGGACAGAAGCTTTCTTT.